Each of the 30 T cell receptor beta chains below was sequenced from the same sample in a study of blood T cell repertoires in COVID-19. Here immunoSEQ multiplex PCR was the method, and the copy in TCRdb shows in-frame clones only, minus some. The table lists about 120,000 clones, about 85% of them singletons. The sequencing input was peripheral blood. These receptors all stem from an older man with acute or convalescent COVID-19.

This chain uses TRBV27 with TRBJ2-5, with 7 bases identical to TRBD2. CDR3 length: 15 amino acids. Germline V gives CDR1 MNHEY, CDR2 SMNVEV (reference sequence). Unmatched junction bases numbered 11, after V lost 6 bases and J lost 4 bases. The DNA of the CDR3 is TGTGCCAGCAGACCTCACCGCGGGGGTGGAGAGACCCAGTACTTC. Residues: CASRPHRGGGETQYF.

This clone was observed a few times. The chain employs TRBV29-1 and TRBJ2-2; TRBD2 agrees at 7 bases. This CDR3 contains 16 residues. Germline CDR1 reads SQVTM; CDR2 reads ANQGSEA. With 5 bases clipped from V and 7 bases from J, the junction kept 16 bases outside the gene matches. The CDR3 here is CSVMSPGGMRDGELFF. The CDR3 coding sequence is TGCAGCGTTATGAGTCCCGGGGGGATGCGGGACGGGGAGCTGTTTTTT.

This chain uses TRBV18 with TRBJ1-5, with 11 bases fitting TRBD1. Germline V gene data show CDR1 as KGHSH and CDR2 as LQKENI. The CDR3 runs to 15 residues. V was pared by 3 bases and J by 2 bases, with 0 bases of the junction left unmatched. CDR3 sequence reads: CASSPGQGGNQPQHF. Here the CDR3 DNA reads TGTGCCAGCTCACCGGGACAGGGGGGCAATCAGCCCCAGCATTTT.

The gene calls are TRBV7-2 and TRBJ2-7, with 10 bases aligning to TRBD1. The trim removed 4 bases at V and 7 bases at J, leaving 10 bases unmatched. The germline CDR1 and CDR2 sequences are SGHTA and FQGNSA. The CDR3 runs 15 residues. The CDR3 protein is CASSSPDRGPREQYF. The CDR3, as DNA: TGTGCCAGCAGCTCCCCTGACAGGGGGCCTCGGGAGCAGTACTTC.

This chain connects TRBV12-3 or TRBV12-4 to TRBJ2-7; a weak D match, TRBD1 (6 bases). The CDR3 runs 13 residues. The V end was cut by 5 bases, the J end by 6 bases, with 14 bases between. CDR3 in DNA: TGTGCCAGCAGTGCCGATACAGGGTCCGAGCAGTACTTC. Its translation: CASSADTGSEQYF.

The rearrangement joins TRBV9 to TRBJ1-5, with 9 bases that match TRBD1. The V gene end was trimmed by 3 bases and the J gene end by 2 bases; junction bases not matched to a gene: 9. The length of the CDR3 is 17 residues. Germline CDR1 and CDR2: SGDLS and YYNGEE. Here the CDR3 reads CASSESDRGWGNQPQHF. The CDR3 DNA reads TGTGCCAGCAGCGAGTCGGACAGGGGCTGGGGCAATCAGCCCCAGCATTTT.

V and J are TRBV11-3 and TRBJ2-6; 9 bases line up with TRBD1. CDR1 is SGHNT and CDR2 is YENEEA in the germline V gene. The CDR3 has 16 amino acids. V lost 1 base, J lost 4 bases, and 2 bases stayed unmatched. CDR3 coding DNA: TGTGCCAGCAGCTTAGGACAGGGGGACGGGGCCAACGTCCTGACTTTC. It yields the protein CASSLGQGDGANVLTF.

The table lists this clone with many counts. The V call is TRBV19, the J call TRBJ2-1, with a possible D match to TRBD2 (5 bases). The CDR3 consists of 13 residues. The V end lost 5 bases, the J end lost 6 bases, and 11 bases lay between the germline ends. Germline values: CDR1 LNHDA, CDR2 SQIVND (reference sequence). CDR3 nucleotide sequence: TGTGCCAGTAGTTGGTCACGGGGCAATGAGCAGTTCTTC. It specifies CASSWSRGNEQFF.

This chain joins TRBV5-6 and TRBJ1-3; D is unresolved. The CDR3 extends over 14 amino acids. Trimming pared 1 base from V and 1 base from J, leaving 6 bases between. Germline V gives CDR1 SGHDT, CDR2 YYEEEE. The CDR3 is CASSLRSSGNTIYF. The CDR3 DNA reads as TGTGCCAGCAGCTTGCGGAGTTCTGGAAACACCATATATTTT.

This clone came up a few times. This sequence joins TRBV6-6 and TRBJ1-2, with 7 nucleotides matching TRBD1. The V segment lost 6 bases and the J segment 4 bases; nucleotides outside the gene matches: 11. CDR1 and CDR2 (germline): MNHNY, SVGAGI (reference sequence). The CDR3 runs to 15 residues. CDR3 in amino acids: CASRPRTGGPYGYTF. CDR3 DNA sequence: TGTGCCAGCAGGCCCAGGACAGGAGGACCCTATGGCTACACCTTC.

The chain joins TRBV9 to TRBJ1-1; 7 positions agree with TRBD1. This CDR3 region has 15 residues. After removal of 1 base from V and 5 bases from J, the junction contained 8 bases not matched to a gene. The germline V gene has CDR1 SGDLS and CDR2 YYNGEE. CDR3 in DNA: TGTGCCAGCAGCGTATTCGAGGGGGCTAGGACTGAAGCTTTCTTT. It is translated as CASSVFEGARTEAFF. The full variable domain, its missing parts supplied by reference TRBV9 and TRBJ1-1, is DSGVTQTPKHLITATGQRVTLRCSPRSGDLSVYWYQQSLDQGLQFLIQYYNGEERAKGNILERFSAQQFPDLHSELNLSSLELGDSALYFCASSVFEGARTEAFFGQGTRLTVV.

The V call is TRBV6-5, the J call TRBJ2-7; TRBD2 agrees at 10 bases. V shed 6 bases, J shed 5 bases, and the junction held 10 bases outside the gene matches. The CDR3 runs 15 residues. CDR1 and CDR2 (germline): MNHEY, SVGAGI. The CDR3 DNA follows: TGTGCCAGCAGAATATCTCTAGCGGGAGATGACGAGCAGTACTTC. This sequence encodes CASRISLAGDDEQYF.

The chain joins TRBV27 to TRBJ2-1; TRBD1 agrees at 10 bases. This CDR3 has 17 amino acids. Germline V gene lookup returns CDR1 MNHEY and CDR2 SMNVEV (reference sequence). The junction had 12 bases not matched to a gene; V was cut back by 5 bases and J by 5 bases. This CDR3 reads CASSPPTGTGVNNEQFF. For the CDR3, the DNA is TGTGCCAGCAGTCCTCCGACCGGGACAGGGGTGAACAATGAGCAGTTCTTC.

The CDR3 region has the DNA TGTGCCAGCAGCTTAGGGGAGCGGGAAAAACTGTTTTTT. The encoded protein is CASSLGEREKLFF. The V and J genes are TRBV13 and TRBJ1-4; D is undetermined. V lost 0 bases to trimming and J lost 8 bases, with 7 bases between them. This CDR3 region has 13 residues. Germline CDR1 reads PRHDT; CDR2 reads FYEKMQ (reference sequence).

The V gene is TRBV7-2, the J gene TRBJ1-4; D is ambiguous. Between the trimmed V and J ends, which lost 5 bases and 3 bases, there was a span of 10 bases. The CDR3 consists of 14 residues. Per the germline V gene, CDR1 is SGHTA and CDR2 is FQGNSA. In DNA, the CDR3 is TGTGCCAGCAGCCAGAGCGGGGCTAATGAAAAACTGTTTTTT. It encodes CASSQSGANEKLFF.

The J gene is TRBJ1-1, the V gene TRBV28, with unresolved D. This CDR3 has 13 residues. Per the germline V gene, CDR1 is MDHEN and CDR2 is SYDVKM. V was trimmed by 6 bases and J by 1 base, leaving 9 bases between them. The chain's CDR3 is CASSLLRNTEAFF. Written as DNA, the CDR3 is TGTGCCAGCAGCTTACTCCGGAACACTGAAGCTTTCTTT.

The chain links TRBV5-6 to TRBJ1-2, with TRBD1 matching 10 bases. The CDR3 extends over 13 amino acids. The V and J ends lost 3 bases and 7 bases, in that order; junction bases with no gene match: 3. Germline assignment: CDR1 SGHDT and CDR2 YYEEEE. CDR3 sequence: CASSWDRGGGYTF. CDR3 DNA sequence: TGTGCCAGCAGCTGGGACAGGGGAGGTGGCTACACCTTC.

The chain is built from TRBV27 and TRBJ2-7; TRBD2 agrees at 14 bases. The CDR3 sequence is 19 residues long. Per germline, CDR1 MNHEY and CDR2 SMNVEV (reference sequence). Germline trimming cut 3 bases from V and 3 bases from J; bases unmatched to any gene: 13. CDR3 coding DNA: TGTGCCAGCAGTTTCCAGACTAGCGGGAGGGCCCTACGAAACTACGAGCAGTACTTC. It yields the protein CASSFQTSGRALRNYEQYF.

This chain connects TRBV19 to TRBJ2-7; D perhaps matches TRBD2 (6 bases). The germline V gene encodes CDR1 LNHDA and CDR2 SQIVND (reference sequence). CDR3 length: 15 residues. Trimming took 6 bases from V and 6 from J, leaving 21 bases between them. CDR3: CASRTTRDSSREQYF. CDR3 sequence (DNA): TGTGCCAGTAGGACAACCCGGGACTCCTCCCGCGAGCAGTACTTC.

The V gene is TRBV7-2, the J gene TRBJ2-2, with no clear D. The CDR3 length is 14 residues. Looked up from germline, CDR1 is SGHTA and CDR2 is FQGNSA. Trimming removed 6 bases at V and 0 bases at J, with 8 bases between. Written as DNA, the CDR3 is TGTGCCAGCAGACTAACAACGAACACCGGGGAGCTGTTTTTT. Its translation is CASRLTTNTGELFF.

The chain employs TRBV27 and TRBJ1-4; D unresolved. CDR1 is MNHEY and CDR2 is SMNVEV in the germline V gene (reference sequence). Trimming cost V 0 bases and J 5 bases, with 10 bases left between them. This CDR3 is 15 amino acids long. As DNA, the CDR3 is TGTGCCAGCAGTTTATCGACATACGACAATGAAAAACTGTTTTTT. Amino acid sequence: CASSLSTYDNEKLFF.

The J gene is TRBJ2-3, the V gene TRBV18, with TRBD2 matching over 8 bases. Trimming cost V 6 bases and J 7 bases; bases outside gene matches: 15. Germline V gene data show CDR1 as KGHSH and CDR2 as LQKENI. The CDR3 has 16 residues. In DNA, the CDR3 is TGTGCCAGCTCTCGGGAGGGTCGGGCAGAGGCGCATACGCAGTATTTT. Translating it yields CASSREGRAEAHTQYF.

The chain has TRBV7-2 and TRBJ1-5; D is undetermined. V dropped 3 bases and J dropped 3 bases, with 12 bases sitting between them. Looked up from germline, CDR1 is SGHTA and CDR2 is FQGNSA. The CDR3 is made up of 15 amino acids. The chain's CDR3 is CASSLDYSNNQPQHF. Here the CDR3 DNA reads TGTGCCAGCAGCTTGGATTACAGTAACAATCAGCCCCAGCATTTT.

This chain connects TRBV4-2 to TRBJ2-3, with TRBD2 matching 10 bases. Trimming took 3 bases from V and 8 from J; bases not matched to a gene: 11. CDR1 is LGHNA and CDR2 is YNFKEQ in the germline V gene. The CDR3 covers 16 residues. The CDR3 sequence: CASSQAASGSLGTQYF. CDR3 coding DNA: TGTGCCAGCAGCCAGGCGGCTAGCGGGAGTTTGGGTACGCAGTATTTT.

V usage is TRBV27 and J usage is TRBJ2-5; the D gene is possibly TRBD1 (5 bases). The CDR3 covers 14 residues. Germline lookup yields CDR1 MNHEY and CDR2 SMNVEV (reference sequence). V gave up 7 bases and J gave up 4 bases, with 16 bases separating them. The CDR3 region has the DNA TGTGCCAGCAAGTTCCAGGGTATCGGAGAGACCCAGTACTTC. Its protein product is CASKFQGIGETQYF.

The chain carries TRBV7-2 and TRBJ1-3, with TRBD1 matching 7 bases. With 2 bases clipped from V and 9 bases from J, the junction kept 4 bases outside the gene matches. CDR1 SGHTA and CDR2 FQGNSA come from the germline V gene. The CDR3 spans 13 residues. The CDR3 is CASSLTDRSTIYF. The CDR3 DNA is TGTGCCAGCAGCTTAACGGACAGGAGCACCATATATTTT. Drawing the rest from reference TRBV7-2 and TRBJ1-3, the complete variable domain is GAGVSQSPSNKVTEKGKDVELRCDPISGHTALYWYRQSLGQGLEFLIYFQGNSAPDKSGLPSDRFSAERTGGSVSTLTIQRTQQEDSAVYLCASSLTDRSTIYFGEGSWLTVV.

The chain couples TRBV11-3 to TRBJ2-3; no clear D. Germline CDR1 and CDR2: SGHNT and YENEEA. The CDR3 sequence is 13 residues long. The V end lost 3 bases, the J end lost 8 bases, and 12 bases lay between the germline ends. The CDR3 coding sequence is TGTGCCAGCAGCTTTTCGGAGCGAGCTACGCAGTATTTT. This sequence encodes CASSFSERATQYF.

The CDR3 DNA reads as TGTGCCAGCAGCATCTCGGGGCAGCCCCAGCATTTT. Amino acid sequence: CASSISGQPQHF. This rearrangement joins TRBV21-1 to TRBJ1-5. TRBV21-1 is assigned pseudogene status. The CDR3 length is 12 residues.

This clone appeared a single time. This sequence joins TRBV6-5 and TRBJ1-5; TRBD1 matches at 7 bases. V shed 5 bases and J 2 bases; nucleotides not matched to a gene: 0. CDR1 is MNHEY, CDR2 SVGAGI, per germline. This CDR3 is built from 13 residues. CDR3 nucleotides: TGTGCCAGCAGTCAGGGGGGCAATCAGCCCCAGCATTTT. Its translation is CASSQGGNQPQHF.

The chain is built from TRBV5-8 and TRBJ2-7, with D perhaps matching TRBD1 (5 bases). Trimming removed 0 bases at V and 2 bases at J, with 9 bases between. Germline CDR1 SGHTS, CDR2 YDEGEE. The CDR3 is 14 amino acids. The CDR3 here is CASSLAPGTYEQYF. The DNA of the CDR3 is TGTGCCAGCAGCTTGGCCCCAGGGACCTACGAGCAGTACTTC.